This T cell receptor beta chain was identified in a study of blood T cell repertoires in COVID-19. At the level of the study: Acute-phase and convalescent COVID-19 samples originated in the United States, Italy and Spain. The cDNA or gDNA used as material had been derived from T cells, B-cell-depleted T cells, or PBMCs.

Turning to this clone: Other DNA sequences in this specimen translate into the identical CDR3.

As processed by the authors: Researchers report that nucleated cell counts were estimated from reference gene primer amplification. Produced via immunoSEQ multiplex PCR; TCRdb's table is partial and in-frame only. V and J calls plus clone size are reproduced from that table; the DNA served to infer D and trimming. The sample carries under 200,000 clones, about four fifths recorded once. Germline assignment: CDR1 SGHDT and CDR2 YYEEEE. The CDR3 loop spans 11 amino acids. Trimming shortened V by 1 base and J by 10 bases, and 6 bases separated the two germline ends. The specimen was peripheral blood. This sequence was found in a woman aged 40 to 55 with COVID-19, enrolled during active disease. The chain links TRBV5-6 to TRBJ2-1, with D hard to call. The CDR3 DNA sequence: TGTGCCAGCAGCTTGACTAACGAGCAGTTCTTC. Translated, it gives CASSLTNEQFF. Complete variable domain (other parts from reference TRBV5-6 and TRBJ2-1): DAGVTQSPTHLIKTRGQQVTLRCSPKSGHDTVSWYQQALGQGPQFIFQYYEEEERQRGNFPDRFSGHQFPNYSSELNVNALLLGDSALYLCASSLTNEQFFGPGTRLTVL.